This T cell receptor beta chain derives from a study of blood T cell repertoires in COVID-19. Some clones are missing from TCRdb's copy, which holds only in-frame ones; the method was immunoSEQ multiplex PCR. Seen here are some 74,000 clones, around 80% observed once, and the top ten hold 4.8%. CDR3 length: 15 residues. V trimming: 9 bases; J trimming: 2 bases; junction bases outside the gene matches: 6. Germline lookup yields CDR1 SGHVS and CDR2 FQNEAQ. The TCR comes from a woman over 75 with active or convalescent COVID-19. Sequencing input: peripheral blood. This chain connects TRBV7-8 to TRBJ2-6; 8 positions agree with TRBD2. The CDR3 DNA sequence: TGTGCCAGTAATCGGGGGGGAACTGGGGCCAACGTCCTGACTTTC. Translated, it gives CASNRGGTGANVLTF.